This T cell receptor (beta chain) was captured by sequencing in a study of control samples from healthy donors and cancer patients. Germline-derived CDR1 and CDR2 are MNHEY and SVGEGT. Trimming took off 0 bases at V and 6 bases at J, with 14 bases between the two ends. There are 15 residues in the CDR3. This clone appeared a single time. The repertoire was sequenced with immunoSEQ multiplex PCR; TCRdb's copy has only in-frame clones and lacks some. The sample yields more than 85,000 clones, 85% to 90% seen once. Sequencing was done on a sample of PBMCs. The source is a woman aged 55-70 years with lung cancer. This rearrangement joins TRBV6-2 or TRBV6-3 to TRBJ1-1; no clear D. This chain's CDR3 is CASSYSIGRVAEAFF. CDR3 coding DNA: TGTGCCAGCAGTTACTCGATCGGTAGAGTTGCTGAAGCTTTCTTT.